This T cell receptor (beta chain) was profiled in a study of monozygotic twins with inflammatory bowel disease. Findings and caveats of the study: IBD patients shared fewer clonotypes with other individuals than healthy twins, especially patients with disease activity signs.

The V gene's germline CDR1 is SGDLS and CDR2 YYNGEE. This CDR3 spans 13 amino acids. Each UMI, carrying a 6-nucleotide sample barcode, came from template switching. TCRdb re-called the 5' RACE reads; one entry per CDR3 protein, DNA not given. The clone table shows 300,000 to 400,000 distinct CDR3 sequences, with the ten largest holding approximately 2.4%. Remarks on this clonotype: Its antigen remains unknown.

The TCR comes from a human donor with ulcerative colitis or Crohn's disease, or a healthy co-twin of an affected twin (not recorded which). V and J are TRBV9 and TRBJ2-5; TCRdb selects TRBD2, and the lack of DNA leaves this call unchecked. The sequenced sample was blood. The CDR3 reads CASNRAQSGTQYF. The entire variable domain, with the rest obtained from reference TRBV9 and TRBJ2-5, is as follows: DSGVTQTPKHLITATGQRVTLRCSPRSGDLSVYWYQQSLDQGLQFLIQYYNGEERAKGNILERFSAQQFPDLHSELNLSSLELGDSALYFCASNRAQSGTQYFGPGTRLLVL.